One sample yielded the 8 T cell receptor beta chains listed below, sequenced in a study of T cells after yellow fever vaccination. TCRdb re-derived calls from the 5' RACE reads in MiXCR, one entry per CDR3 protein. Altogether about 74,000 distinct CDR3 sequences are present, around 6.9% being singletons, with the ten largest covering about 33%. The sequenced sample was CD8+ T cells sorted from PBMCs, obtained roughly 5 days after the first yellow fever vaccination. The receptors here all came from a man aged 18 to 29 who received the YFV17D yellow fever vaccine.

Only a few counts were recorded for this clonotype. V and J are TRBV4-3 and TRBJ2-2; a possible D gene is TRBD2 (6 bases). Germline V gives CDR1 LGHNA, CDR2 YSLEER. The CDR3 is 14 amino acids. V gave up 1 base and J gave up 6 bases, with 9 bases separating them. CDR3 sequence: CASSQVSGAGELFF. CDR3 bases: TGCGCCAGCAGCCAAGTGTCGGGAGCCGGGGAGCTGTTTTTT.

This clonotype was found a few times. Here the CDR3 DNA reads TGTGCCAGCAGCTCCCTAAGAGGAGACGGAAAAGAAGAGACCCAGTACTTC. The encoded protein is CASSSLRGDGKEETQYF. This chain joins TRBV7-9 and TRBJ2-5; D gene ambiguous. CDR3 length: 17 amino acids. CDR1 SEHNR and CDR2 FQNEAQ come from the germline V gene (reference sequence). V lost 4 bases, J lost 3 bases, and 21 bases lay in between.

This clonotype was recorded a few times. This chain links TRBV2 with TRBJ2-5; tentative D call: TRBD1 (5 bases). Trimming pared 7 bases from V and 4 bases from J, leaving 10 bases between. The CDR3 spans 12 residues. The V gene's germline CDR1 is SNHLY and CDR2 FYNNEI. CDR3 nucleotides: TGTGCCAGCATTGGCAGGGTAGAGACCCAGTACTTC. Its translation is CASIGRVETQYF. The full variable domain, with the rest looked up from reference TRBV2 and TRBJ2-5, is EPEVTQTPSHQVTQMGQEVILRCVPISNHLYFYWYRQILGQKVEFLVSFYNNEISEKSEIFDDQFSVERPDGSNFTLKIRSTKLEDSAMYFCASIGRVETQYFGPGTRLLVL.

This clonotype appeared many times. The chain uses TRBV5-1 and TRBJ2-7, with D possibly matching TRBD1 (6 bases). Germline CDR1 is SGHRS and CDR2 is YFSETQ. The CDR3 has 13 residues. The ends were cut back, 6 bases at V and 1 base at J, with 11 bases in the middle. CDR3: CASKTGLSYEQYF. The DNA for the CDR3 is TGCGCCAGCAAGACAGGACTGTCCTACGAGCAGTACTTC. The variable domain in full, with the rest retrieved from reference TRBV5-1 and TRBJ2-7, is KAGVTQTPRYLIKTRGQQVTLSCSPISGHRSVSWYQQTPGQGLQFLFEYFSETQRNKGNFPGRFSGRQFSNSRSEMNVSTLELGDSALYLCASKTGLSYEQYFGPGTRLTVT.

This clonotype was seen a few times. The rearrangement joins TRBV11-2 to TRBJ2-7; 7 bases map to TRBD1. CDR1 is SGHAT, CDR2 FQNNGV, per germline. V shed 1 base, J shed 1 base, and the junction held 7 bases outside the gene matches. This CDR3 spans 16 amino acids. The CDR3 DNA reads TGTGCCAGCAGCTTAGTTGTCGGGACAGAATCCTACGAGCAGTACGTC. Encoded protein: CASSLVVGTESYEQYV.

Only a few counts were recorded for this clonotype. This chain links TRBV4-3 with TRBJ1-5; TRBD1 is a possible D gene (5 bases). V lost 0 bases and J lost 6, with 15 bases in between. Germline V gene lookup returns CDR1 LGHNA and CDR2 YSLEER. CDR3 length equals 16 residues. This CDR3 reads CASSQDQGGHGQPQHF. CDR3 DNA sequence: TGCGCCAGCAGCCAAGATCAGGGAGGGCACGGTCAGCCCCAGCATTTT.

The genes are TRBV5-1 and TRBJ2-1; 12 bases align to TRBD2. Germline CDR1 reads SGHRS; CDR2 reads YFSETQ. Unmatched junction bases numbered 9, after V lost 5 bases and J lost 0 bases. This CDR3 contains 18 residues. DNA for the CDR3: TGCGCCAGCAGGCCTACTAGCGGGGGGTCGAGCTCCTACAATGAGCAGTTCTTC. Translated: CASRPTSGGSSSYNEQFF.

The chain carries TRBV21-1 and TRBJ1-5; TRBD1 reflects the table's D call only, with no check against the DNA. TRBV21-1 is classified as a pseudogene. The CDR3 is 17 residues long. DNA of the CDR3: TGTGCCAGCAGCAAAACTGGTGGACAGGGGGCGCGTCAGCCCCAGCATTTT. Translation gives CASSKTGGQGARQPQHF.